This T cell receptor (beta chain) is drawn from a study of T cells in Graves' hyperthyroidism and ophthalmopathy. What was amplified from RNA transcripts were TCR beta CDR3 regions. Using the HTBI primer set, a first-round RT-PCR was run on the TCR CDR3. One entry per CDR3 protein results from TCRdb running MiXCR on the multiplex PCR reads. Among about 300,000 distinct CDR3 sequences listed, around 20% were seen once. This clonotype was counted many times. Germline V gives CDR1 SNHLY, CDR2 FYNNEI. The CDR3 is made up of 15 amino acids. V was clipped by 6 bases and J by 2 bases, with 14 bases between them.

Source material: blood. The TCR sequence derives from a man aged 45-65 years with Graves' ophthalmopathy. The chain links TRBV2 to TRBJ2-1; D call uncertain. CDR3 sequence (DNA): TGTGCCAGCAGACGGGCCCCCGAACCCTACAATGAGCAGTTCTTC. Protein sequence: CASRRAPEPYNEQFF.